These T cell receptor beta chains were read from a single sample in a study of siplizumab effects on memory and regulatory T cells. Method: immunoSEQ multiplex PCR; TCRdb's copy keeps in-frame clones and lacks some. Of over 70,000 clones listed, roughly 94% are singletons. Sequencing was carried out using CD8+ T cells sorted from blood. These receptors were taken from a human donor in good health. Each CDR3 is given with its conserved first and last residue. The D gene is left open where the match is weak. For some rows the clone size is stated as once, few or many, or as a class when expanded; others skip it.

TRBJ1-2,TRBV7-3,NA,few,TGTGCCAGCAGCCCACAGGGAGGAGACTATGGCTACACCTTC,CASSPQGGDYGYTF
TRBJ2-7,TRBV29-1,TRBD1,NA,TGCAGCGTTGAGGCCCAGGGGGAGAGCTACGAGCAGTACTTC,CSVEAQGESYEQYF
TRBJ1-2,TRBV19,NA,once,TGTGCCAGTAGTAGGGACACCGTATTTGGCTACACCTTC,CASSRDTVFGYTF
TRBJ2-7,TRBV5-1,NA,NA,TGCGCCAGCAGCTTGGAGCCGTACTCCTACGAGCAGTACTTC,CASSLEPYSYEQYF
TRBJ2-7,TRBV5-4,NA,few,TGTGCCAGCAGCTTGGACGGGAAATTAGCCTACGAGCAGTACTTC,CASSLDGKLAYEQYF
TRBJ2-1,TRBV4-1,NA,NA,TGCGCCAGCAGCCAGCTTTCGGGCAATGAGCAGTTCTTC,CASSQLSGNEQFF
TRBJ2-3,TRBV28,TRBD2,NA,TGTGCCAGCACCAGCTTACGGGAGGACCCTGGGAATACGCAGTATTTT,CASTSLREDPGNTQYF
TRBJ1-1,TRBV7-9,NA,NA,TGTGCCAGCAGCTTATTAAAGGGCCCGAACACTGAAGCTTTCTTT,CASSLLKGPNTEAFF
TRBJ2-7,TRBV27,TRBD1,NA,TGTGCCAGCAGTACCCCAGGGACAGGGGGCCCCGAGCAGTACTTC,CASSTPGTGGPEQYF
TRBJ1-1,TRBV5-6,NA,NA,TGTGCCAGCAGCTTGGGAGGGGCAGATTGGGATCTGGGAGCTTTCTTT,CASSLGGADWDLGAFF
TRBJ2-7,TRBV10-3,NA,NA,TGTGCCATCAGCAGAATGGTGGATAGCGTGTCCTACGAGCAGTACTTC,CAISRMVDSVSYEQYF
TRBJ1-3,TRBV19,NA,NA,TGTGCCAGCGCGTCTGGGAATGGAAACACCATATATTTT,CASASGNGNTIYF
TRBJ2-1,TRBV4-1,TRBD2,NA,TGCGCCAGCAGCCAAGAGGTCACTAGCGGAGGTTACAATGAGCAGTTCTTC,CASSQEVTSGGYNEQFF
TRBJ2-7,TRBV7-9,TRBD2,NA,TGTGCCAGCAGCCAAACCTCTAGCGGAAGCTCCTACGAGCAGTACTTC,CASSQTSSGSSYEQYF
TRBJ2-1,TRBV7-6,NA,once,TGTGCCAGCAGCGGCCTGACAATACTGGAGCAGTTCTTC,CASSGLTILEQFF
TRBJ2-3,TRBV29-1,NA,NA,TGCAGCGTAGAACAGGGTTTGGGCACAGATACGCAGTATTTT,CSVEQGLGTDTQYF
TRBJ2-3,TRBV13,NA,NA,TGTGCCAGCCAATCTTATGGAGATACGCAGTATTTT,CASQSYGDTQYF
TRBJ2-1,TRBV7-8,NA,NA,TGTGCCAGCAGCTTAGCCCCAGAGGGCTCCTACAATGAGCAGTTCTTC,CASSLAPEGSYNEQFF
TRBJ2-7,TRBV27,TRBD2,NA,TGTGCCAGCAGTATCGGACTAGCCGGCTACGAGCAGTACTTC,CASSIGLAGYEQYF
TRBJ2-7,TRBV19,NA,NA,TGTGCCAGTAACACCGGGGGAGACTCACCCTACGAGCAGTACTTC,CASNTGGDSPYEQYF
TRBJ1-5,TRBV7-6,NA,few,TGTGCCAGCAGCTTACTTGGTAGCAATCAGCCCCAGCATTTT,CASSLLGSNQPQHF
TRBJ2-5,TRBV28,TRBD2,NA,TGTGCCAGCACCTCAGCGGGGAGGGGAGGGCCTCAAGAGACCCAGTACTTC,CASTSAGRGGPQETQYF
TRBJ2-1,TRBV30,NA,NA,TGTGCCTGGACGGCACAGCTCTTCTCCTACAATGAGCAGTTCTTC,CAWTAQLFSYNEQFF
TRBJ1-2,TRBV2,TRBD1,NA,TGTGGGAGTGGGCCGGGGACAGGGGTCTTTTATGGCTACACCTTC,CGSGPGTGVFYGYTF
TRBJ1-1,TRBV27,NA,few,TGTGCCAGCAGTTTATCGGCAGGGGACTTGGACACTGAAGCTTTCTTT,CASSLSAGDLDTEAFF
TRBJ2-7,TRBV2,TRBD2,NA,TGTGCCAGCAGTCCTCGTAGGACTAGCGGGATTAACGAGCAGTACTTC,CASSPRRTSGINEQYF
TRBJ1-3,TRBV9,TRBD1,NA,TGTGCCAGCAGCGTAGATAGGACAGGGACCTCTGGAAACACCATATATTTT,CASSVDRTGTSGNTIYF
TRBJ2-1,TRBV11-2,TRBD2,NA,TGTGCCAGCAGCTTAGGGACTAGCGGGAGGTCCAATGAGCAGTTCTTC,CASSLGTSGRSNEQFF
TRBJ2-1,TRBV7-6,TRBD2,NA,TGTGCCAGCAGCTTTTGGGCTAGCGGGAGTTACAATGAGCAGTTCTTC,CASSFWASGSYNEQFF
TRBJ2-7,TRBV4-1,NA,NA,TGCGCCAGCAGCCAAGACAGTACCTACGAGCAGTACTTC,CASSQDSTYEQYF
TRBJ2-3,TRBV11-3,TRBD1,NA,TGTGCCAGCAGCCCAGAGAGCGGACGGGACAGGGAGGCAGATACGCAGTATTTT,CASSPESGRDREADTQYF
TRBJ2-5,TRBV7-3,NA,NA,TGTGCCAGCAGCTTATTTGGGGGGGCCGAGACCCAGTACTTC,CASSLFGGAETQYF
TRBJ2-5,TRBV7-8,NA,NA,TGTGCCAGCAGCTTAAGGATAGCGGACCCTCAAGAGACCCAGTACTTC,CASSLRIADPQETQYF
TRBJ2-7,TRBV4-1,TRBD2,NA,TGCGCCACCCAACCGGGGAGCGGGAGCTACGAGCAGTACTTC,CATQPGSGSYEQYF
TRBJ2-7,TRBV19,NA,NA,TGTGCCAGTAGTATAGTTCCGAACTCAGACTACGAGCAGTACTTC,CASSIVPNSDYEQYF
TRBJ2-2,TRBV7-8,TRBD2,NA,TGTGCCAGCAGCTTAATGCAACTAGCGGGAGTTTACACCGGGGAGCTGTTTTTT,CASSLMQLAGVYTGELFF
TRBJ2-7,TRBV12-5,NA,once,TGTGCTAGTGGTTTGGGCAGGGGAGAGCAGTACTTC,CASGLGRGEQYF
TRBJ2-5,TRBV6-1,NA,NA,TGTGCCAGCAGTGACAGACGGGGGACAGCCCAAGAGACCCAGTACTTC,CASSDRRGTAQETQYF
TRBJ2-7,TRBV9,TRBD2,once,TGTGCCAGCAGCGTCCTGACTAGCGGGGCCTACGAGCAGTACTTC,CASSVLTSGAYEQYF
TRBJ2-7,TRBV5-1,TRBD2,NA,TGCGCCAGCAGACCCGGACCTGGGCTAGCGGGAGGAACCTACGAGCAGTACTTC,CASRPGPGLAGGTYEQYF
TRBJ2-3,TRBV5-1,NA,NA,TGCGCCAGCAGCTTGCGGGCCAGGGGAAGCACAGATACGCAGTATTTT,CASSLRARGSTDTQYF
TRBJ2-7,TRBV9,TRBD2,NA,TGTGCCAGCAGCACTAGCGGGACCCCCTACGAGCAGTACTTC,CASSTSGTPYEQYF
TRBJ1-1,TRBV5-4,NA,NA,TGTGCCAGCGTCGCCCCCGGGGCTGAAGCTTTCTTT,CASVAPGAEAFF
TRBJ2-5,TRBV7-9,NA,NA,TGTGCCAGCAGCCCCCGGGGCCAAGAGACCCAGTACTTC,CASSPRGQETQYF
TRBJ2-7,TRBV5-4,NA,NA,TGTGCCAGCAGCCCAGGGTGGTCTATCTCCTACGAGCAGTACTTC,CASSPGWSISYEQYF
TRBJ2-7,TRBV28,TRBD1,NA,TGTGCCAGCAGTTTGCGAGGGACAGGGGCCCTCGAGCAGTACTTC,CASSLRGTGALEQYF
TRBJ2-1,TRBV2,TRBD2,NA,TGTGCCAGCGGTTCGGGGGGACTAGCGTTCAATGAGCAGTTCTTC,CASGSGGLAFNEQFF
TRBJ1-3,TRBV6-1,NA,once,TGTGCCAGCAGTGAAGAACGAAACACCATATATTTT,CASSEERNTIYF
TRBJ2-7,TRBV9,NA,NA,TGTGCCAGCAGCGCCGGCCCCACCTCCTACGAGCAGTACTTC,CASSAGPTSYEQYF
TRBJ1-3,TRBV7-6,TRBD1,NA,TGTGCCAGCAGCTTAGTCTCGGGCAGGGGGCGCGAGAGAAACACCATATATTTT,CASSLVSGRGRERNTIYF
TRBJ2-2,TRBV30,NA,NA,TGTGCCTGGAGGGGTGGGTCGGAGCTGTTTTTT,CAWRGGSELFF
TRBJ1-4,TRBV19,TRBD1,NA,TGTGCCAGTAGTATAGATCTTTGGGCGACAGGGGGCTCTAATGAAAAACTGTTTTTT,CASSIDLWATGGSNEKLFF
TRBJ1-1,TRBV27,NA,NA,TGTGCCAGCAGTTTTCAGGGTAACACTGAAGCTTTCTTT,CASSFQGNTEAFF
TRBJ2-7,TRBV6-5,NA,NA,TGTGCCAGCAGCCGACAGGACGACTACGAGCAGTACTTC,CASSRQDDYEQYF